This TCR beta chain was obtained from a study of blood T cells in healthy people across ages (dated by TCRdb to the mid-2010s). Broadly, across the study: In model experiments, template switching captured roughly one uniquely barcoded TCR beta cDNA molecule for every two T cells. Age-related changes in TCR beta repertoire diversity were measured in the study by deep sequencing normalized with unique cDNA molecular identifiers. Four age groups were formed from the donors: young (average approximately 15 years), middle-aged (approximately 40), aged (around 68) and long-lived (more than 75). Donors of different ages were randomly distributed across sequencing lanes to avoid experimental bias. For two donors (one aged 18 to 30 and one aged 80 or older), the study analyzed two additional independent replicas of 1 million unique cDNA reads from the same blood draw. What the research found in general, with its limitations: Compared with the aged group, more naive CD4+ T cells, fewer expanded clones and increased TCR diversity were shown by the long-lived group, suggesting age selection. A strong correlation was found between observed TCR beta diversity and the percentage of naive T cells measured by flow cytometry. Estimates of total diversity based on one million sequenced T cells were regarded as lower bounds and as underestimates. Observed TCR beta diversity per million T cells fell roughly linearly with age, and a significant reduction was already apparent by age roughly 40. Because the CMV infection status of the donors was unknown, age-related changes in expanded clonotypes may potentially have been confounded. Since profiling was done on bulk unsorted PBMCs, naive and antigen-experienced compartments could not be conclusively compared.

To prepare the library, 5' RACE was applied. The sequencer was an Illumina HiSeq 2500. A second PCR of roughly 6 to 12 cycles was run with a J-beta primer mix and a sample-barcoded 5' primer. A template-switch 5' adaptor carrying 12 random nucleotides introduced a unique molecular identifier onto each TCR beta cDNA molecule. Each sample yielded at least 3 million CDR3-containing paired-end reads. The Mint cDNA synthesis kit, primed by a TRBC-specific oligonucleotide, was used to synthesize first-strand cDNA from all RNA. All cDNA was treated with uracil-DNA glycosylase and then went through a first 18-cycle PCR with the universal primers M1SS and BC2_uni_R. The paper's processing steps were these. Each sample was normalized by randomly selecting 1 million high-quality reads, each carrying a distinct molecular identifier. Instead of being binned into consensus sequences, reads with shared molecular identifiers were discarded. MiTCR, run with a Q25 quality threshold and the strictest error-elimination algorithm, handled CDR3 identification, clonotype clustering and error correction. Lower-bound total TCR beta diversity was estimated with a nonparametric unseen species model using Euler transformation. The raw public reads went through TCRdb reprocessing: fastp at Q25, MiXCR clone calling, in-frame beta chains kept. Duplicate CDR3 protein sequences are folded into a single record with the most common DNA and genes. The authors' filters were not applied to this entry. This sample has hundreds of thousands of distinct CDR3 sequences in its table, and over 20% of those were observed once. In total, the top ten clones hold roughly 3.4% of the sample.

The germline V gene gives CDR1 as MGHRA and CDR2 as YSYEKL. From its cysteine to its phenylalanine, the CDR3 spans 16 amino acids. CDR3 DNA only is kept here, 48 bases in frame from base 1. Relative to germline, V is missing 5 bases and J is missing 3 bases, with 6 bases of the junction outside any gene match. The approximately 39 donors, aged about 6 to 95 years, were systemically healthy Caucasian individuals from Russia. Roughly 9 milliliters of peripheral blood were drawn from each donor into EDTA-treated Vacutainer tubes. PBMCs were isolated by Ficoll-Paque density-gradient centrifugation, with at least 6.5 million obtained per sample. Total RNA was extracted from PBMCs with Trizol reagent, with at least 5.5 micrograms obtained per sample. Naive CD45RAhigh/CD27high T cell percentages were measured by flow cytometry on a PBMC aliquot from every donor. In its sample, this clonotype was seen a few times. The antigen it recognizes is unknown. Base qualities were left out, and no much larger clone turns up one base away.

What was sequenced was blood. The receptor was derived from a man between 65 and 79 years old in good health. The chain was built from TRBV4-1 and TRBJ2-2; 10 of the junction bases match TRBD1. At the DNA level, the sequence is TGCGCCAGCAGCAAAACCGGGACAGGGGACACCGGGGAGCTGTTTTTT. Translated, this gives CASSKTGTGDTGELFF.